Below are 8 T cell receptor beta chains sequenced from a single sample in a study of blood T cell repertoires in COVID-19. Assay: immunoSEQ multiplex PCR; the TCRdb copy retains only in-frame clones and omits some. This table has roughly 260,000 clones, 91% appearing once. Source material: peripheral blood. The source is a young adult with COVID-19, enrolled during active disease.

V and J are TRBV25-1 and TRBJ2-2, with 12 bases lining up with TRBD2. Losses at the gene ends were 1 base for V and 6 bases for J; bases not matched to a gene: 9. CDR1 is MGHDK, CDR2 SYGVNS, per germline. This CDR3 has 18 amino acids. CDR3 coding DNA: TGTGCCAGCAGTGAATCCCCCCGACTAGCGGGAGATGCCGGGGAGCTGTTTTTT. This sequence encodes CASSESPRLAGDAGELFF.

The chain recombines TRBV5-1 with TRBJ2-7, with TRBD1 as a possible D gene (6 bases). This CDR3 contains 14 residues. Germline V lookup: CDR1 SGHRS, CDR2 YFSETQ. V was cut by 0 bases and J by 4 bases, with 11 bases left in between. The CDR3 sequence: CASSLGSGEYEQYF. In nucleotides, the CDR3 is TGCGCCAGCAGCTTGGGTTCAGGGGAGTACGAGCAGTACTTC.

This rearrangement joins TRBV9 to TRBJ2-1; TRBD1 agrees at 10 bases. CDR1 and CDR2 (germline): SGDLS, YYNGEE. J gave up 8 bases and V 4 bases, and 9 bases lay outside the gene matches. This CDR3 is built from 15 residues. The CDR3 region is CASSPPDRGDHEQFF. The CDR3 nucleotides are TGTGCCAGCAGCCCGCCGGACAGGGGGGACCATGAGCAGTTCTTC.

The V gene is TRBV7-2, the J gene TRBJ2-7; D gene unclear. Germline CDR1 and CDR2: SGHTA and FQGNSA. V gave up 2 bases and J gave up 0 bases, with 11 bases separating them. The CDR3 length is 15 residues. The CDR3 reads CASSLLGGYSYEQYF. In DNA, the CDR3 is TGTGCCAGCAGCTTACTCGGCGGTTACTCCTACGAGCAGTACTTC.

The rearrangement uses TRBV19 and TRBJ2-5, with 8 nucleotides matching TRBD1. After removal of 9 bases from V and 5 bases from J, the junction contained 11 bases not matched to a gene. Looked up from germline, CDR1 is LNHDA and CDR2 is SQIVND (reference sequence). This CDR3 spans 14 amino acids. This CDR3 is CASCRGQGIETQYF. CDR3 sequence (DNA): TGTGCCAGCTGCCGAGGACAGGGAATTGAGACCCAGTACTTC.

The genes are TRBV9 and TRBJ1-5, with D possibly matching TRBD1 (6 bases). CDR1 SGDLS and CDR2 YYNGEE come from the germline V gene. This CDR3 contains 14 residues. V lost 4 bases and J 5 bases, leaving 13 bases between the germline ends. The DNA for the CDR3 is TGTGCCAGCAGCCCGAGGGGGGGATATCAGCCCCAGCATTTT. Its translation: CASSPRGGYQPQHF.

J is TRBJ2-5 and V is TRBV7-8, with 13 bases that match TRBD2. The V gene's germline CDR1 is SGHVS and CDR2 FQNEAQ. The CDR3 runs 16 residues. J gave up 4 bases and V 5 bases, and 7 bases lay outside the gene matches. As DNA, the CDR3 is TGTGCCAGCAGCCCCAGGACTAGCGGGAGTGTAGAGACCCAGTACTTC. This gives the protein CASSPRTSGSVETQYF.

V and J are TRBV25-1 and TRBJ1-2, with D possibly TRBD1 on 5 matching bases. V was cut by 1 base and J by 8 bases, with 20 bases left in between. CDR3 length: 16 residues. Germline loops: CDR1 MGHDK, CDR2 SYGVNS. CDR3 in DNA: TGTGCCAGCAGTGAATTCGATTTTGGAGGGGAGGACGGCTACACCTTC. Its protein product is CASSEFDFGGEDGYTF.